Detailed here is one T cell receptor (beta chain). Its matching antigen is unknown. This entry belongs to a study of T cell responses to AZD1222 COVID-19 vaccine. General observations from the study: CD4 TCRs covered the whole spike, strongest at regions 160-218 and 743-854.

The table came from immunoSEQ multiplex PCR; TCRdb's copy has only in-frame clones and leaves some out. Here the sample spans about 150,000 clones, about 88% being singletons. The TCR sequence derives from an adult who had recovered from COVID-19. The source material was peripheral blood, sampled after recovery from COVID-19.

Written as DNA, the CDR3 is TGCGCCAGCAGCCCCCCCGGACAGTACAATGAGCAGTTCTTC. Translating gives CASSPPGQYNEQFF. The chain has TRBV4-3 and TRBJ2-1; D possibly corresponds to TRBD1 (6 bases). Germline loops: CDR1 LGHNA, CDR2 YSLEER. The CDR3 contains 14 residues. V was trimmed by 4 bases and J by 4 bases, leaving 11 bases between them.